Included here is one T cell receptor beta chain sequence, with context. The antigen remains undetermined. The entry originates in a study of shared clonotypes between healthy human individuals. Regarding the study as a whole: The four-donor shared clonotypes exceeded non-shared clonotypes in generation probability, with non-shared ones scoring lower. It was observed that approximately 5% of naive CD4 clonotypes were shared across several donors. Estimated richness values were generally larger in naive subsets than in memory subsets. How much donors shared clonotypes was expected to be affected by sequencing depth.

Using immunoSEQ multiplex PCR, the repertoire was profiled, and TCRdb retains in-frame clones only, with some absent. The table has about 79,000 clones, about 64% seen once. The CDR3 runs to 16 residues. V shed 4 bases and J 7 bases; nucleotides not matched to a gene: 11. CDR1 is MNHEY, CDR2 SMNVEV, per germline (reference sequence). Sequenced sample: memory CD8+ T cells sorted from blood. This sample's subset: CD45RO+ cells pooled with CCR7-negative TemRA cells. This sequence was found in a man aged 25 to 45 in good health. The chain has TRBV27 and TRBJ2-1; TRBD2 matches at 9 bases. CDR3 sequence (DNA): TGTGCCAGCAGTTCGATGGGGGGCGGGAGGGCGAATGAGCAGTTCTTC. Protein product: CASSSMGGGRANEQFF.